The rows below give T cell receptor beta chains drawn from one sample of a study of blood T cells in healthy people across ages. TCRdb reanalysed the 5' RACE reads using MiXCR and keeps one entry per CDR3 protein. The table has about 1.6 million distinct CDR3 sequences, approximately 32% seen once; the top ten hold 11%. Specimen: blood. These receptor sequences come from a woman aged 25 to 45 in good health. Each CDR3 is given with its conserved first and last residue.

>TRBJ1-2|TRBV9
CASSARDSCGYTF
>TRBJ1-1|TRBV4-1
CASSQLGGGVNTEAFF
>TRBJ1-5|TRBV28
CAGSSYLGGAGNQPQHF
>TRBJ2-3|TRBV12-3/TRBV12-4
CASRFGRKQGTDTQYF
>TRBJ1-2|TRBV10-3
CAISESSEPYGYTF
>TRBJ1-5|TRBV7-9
CASSPSGTRNQPQHF
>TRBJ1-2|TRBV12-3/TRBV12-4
CASSFKSLAYGYTF
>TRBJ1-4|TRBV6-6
CASSYESVLNEKRFF
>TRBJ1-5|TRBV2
CASRKGSSINQPQHF
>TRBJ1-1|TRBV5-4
CASSLAIGVGSWTEAFF
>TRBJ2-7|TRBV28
CASSSDSIHEQYF
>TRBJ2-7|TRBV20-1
CSASKTGSEQYF
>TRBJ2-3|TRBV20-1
CSAPRTSGLSDTQYF
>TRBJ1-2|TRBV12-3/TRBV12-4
CASSGIKQGNRDGYTF
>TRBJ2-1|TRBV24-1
CATSDPVGKSSYNEQFF
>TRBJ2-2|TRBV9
CASSGLAAGVRNTGELFF
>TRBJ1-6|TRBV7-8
CASSLYEGGNSPLHF
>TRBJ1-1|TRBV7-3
CASSSEGTSGAFF
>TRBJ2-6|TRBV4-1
CASSQVGLADLSGANVLTF
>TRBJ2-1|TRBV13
CASSPTSGDSTVQFF
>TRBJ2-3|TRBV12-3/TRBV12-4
CASSPTDPRADTQYF
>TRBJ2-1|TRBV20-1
CSAKGIEEQFF
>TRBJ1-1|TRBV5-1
CASSRNTGTPLNTEAFF
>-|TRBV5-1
CASSHGTTWSMDEQYF
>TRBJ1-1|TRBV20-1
CSARTGGTNTEAFF
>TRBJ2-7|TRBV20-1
CGARDPGKASIYEQYF
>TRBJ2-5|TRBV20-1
CSATSSGGLGETQYF
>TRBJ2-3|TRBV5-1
CASRAPDRGARSADTQYF
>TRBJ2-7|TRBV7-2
CASSPGTGRNVYEQYF
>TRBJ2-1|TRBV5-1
CASSRWTSGYNEQFF
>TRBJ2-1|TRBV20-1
CIPRSSYNEQFF
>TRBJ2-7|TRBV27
CASSLGVAEQYF
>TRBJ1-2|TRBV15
CATSRPPGAGGGYTF
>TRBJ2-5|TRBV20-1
CSAVDLAGDQETQYF
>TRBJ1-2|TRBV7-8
CASSLRRENGYTF
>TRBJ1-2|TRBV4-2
CASSQNWDIYGYTF
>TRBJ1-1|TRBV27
CASRPTGTNTEAFF
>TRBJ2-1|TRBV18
CASSPRGSGSDEQFF
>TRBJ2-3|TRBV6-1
CASSEYPSSGGISDTQYF
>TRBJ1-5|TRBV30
CASQQENQPQHF
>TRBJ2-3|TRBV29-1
CSVEFGRSSTDMQYF
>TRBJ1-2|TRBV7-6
CASSNGTGVLYGYTF
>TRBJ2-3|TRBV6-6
CASSYRTPIDTQYF